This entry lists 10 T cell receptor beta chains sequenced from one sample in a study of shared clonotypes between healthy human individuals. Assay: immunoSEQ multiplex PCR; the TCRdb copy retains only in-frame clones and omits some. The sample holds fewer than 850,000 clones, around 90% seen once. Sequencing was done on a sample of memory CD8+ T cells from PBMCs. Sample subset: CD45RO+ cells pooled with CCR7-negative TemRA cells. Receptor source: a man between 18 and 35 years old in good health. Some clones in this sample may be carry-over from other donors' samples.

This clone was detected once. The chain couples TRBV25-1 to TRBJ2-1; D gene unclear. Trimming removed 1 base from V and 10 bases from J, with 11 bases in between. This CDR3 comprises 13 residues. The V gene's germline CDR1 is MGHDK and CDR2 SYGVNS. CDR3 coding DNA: TGTGCCAGCAGTGAATCCGGCGGAATGGAGCAGTTCTTC. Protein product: CASSESGGMEQFF.

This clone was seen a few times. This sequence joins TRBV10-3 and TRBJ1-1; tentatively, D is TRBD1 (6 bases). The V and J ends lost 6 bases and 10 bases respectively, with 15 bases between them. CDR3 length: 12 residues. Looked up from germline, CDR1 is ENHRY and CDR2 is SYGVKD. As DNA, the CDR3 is TGTGCCATCAGCGGGACATCCGCGGTAGCTTTCTTT. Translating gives CAISGTSAVAFF.

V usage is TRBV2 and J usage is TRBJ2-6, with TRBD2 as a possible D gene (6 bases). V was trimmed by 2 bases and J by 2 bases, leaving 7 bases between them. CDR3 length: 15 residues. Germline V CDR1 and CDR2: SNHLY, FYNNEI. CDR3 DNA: TGTGCCAGCAGTGAACGGAGGGCTGGGGCCAACGTCCTGACTTTC. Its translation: CASSERRAGANVLTF.

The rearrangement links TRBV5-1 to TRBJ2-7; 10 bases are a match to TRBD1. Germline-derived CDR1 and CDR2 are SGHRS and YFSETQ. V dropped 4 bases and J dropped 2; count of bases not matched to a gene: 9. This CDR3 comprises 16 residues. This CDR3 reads CASSPNRDRGTYEQYF. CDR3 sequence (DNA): TGCGCCAGCAGCCCCAACCGGGACAGGGGAACCTACGAGCAGTACTTC.

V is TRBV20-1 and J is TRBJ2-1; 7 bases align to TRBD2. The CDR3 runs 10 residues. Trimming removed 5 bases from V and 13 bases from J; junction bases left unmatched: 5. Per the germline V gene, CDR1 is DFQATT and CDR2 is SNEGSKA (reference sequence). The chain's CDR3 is CSAGTIKQFF. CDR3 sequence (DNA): TGCAGTGCTGGGACTATCAAACAGTTCTTC.

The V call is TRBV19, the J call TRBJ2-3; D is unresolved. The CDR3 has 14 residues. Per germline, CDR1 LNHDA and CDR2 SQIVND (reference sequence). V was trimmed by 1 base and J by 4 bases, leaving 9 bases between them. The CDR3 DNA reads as TGTGCCAGTAGTATAGCCCCAGGCCCAGATACGCAGTATTTT. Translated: CASSIAPGPDTQYF.

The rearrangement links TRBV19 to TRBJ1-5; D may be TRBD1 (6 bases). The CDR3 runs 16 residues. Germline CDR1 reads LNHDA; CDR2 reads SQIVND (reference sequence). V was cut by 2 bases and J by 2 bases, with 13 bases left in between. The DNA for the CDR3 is TGTGCCAGTAGTATATTCGGGGGCTGGGGCAATCAGCCCCAGCATTTT. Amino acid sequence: CASSIFGGWGNQPQHF. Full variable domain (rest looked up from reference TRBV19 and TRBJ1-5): DGGITQSPKYLFRKEGQNVTLSCEQNLNHDAMYWYRQDPGQGLRLIYYSQIVNDFQKGDIAEGYSVSREKKESFPLTVTSAQKNPTAFYLCASSIFGGWGNQPQHFGDGTRLSIL.

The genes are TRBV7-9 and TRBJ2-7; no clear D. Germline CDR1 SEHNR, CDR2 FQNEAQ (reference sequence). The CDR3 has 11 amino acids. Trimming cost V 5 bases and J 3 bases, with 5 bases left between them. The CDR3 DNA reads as TGTGCCAGCAGCAATAACTACGAGCAGTACTTC. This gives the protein CASSNNYEQYF.

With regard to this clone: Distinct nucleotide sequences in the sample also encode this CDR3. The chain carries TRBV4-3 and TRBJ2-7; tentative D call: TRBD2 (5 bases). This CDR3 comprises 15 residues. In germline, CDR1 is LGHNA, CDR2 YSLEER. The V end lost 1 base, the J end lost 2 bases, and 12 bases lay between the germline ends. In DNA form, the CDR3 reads TGCGCCAGCAGCCAAGCGGCGGGTACGGCCTACGAGCAGTACTTC. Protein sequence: CASSQAAGTAYEQYF.

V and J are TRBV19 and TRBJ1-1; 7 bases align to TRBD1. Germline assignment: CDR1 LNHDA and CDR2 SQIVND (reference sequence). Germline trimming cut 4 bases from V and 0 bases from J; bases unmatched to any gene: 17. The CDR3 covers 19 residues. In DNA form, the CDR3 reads TGTGCCAGTAGTAATAAGACAGGGTTAACTCTAATTTTGAACACTGAAGCTTTCTTT. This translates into CASSNKTGLTLILNTEAFF.